This T cell receptor beta chain is from a study of T cells after yellow fever vaccination. This clonotype was seen a handful of times. Its cognate antigen is unknown. TCRdb processed the 5' RACE reads anew with MiXCR; each CDR3 protein has one entry. The sample contains more than 350,000 distinct CDR3 sequences, around 10% of which appear only once. Deletions cut 6 bases from V and 1 base from J, with 13 bases between. The CDR3 is 14 amino acids. CDR1 is DFQATT and CDR2 is SNEGSKA in the germline V gene (reference sequence). Study-wide results and limits: Clones from primary vaccination mostly reappeared after the booster (about 97% CD4, over 85% CD8). In FACS-sorted repertoires, abundant clonotypes from the bulk population could appear as contaminants.

The sample in question was PBMCs, obtained on the day of the first yellow fever vaccination. The chain combines TRBV20-1 with TRBJ1-5; D is possibly TRBD1 (5 bases). This clonotype was obtained from a man between 18 and 35 years old who received the YFV17D yellow fever vaccine. CDR3 protein: CSATTRQSNQPQHF. CDR3 coding DNA: TGCAGTGCGACCACCCGACAGAGCAATCAGCCCCAGCATTTT.